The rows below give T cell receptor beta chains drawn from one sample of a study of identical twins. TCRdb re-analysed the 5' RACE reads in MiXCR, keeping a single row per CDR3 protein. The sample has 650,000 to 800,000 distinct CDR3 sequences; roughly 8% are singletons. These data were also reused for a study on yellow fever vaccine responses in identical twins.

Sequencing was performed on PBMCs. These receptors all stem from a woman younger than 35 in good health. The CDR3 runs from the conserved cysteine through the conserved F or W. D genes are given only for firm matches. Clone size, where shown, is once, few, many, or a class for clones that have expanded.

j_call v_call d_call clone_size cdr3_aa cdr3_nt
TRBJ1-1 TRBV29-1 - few CSGQMNTEAFF TGCAGCGGGCAAATGAACACTGAAGCTTTCTTT
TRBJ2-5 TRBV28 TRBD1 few CASRKDRAVWRETQYF TGTGCCAGCAGAAAGGACAGGGCGGTCTGGCGAGAGACCCAGTACTTC
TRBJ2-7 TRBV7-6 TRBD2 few CASSLDFGTSYEQYF TGTGCCAGCAGCTTAGATTTCGGGACTAGCTACGAGCAGTACTTC
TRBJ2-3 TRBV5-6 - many CASSLERFSSTDTQYF TGTGCCAGCAGCTTGGAAAGATTCTCTAGCACAGATACGCAGTATTTT
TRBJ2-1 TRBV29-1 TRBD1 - CSVGTGSYNEQFF TGCAGCGTAGGGACAGGGTCCTACAATGAGCAGTTCTTC
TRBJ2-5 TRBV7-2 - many CASSPLETQYF TGTGCCAGCAGTCCCCTGGAGACCCAGTACTTC
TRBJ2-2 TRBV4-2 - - CASTIDRAGELFF TGTGCCAGCACTATAGATAGGGCCGGGGAGCTGTTTTTT
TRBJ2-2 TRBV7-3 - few CASSFPNVSTSGTGELFF TGTGCCAGCAGCTTCCCCAATGTTTCGACGTCGGGCACCGGGGAGCTGTTTTTT
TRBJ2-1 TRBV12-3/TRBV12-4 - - CASSSGTYNHEQFF TGTGCCAGCAGCTCCGGGACATACAACCATGAGCAGTTCTTC
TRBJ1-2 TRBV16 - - CASSPLGTVYGYTF TGTGCCAGCAGCCCCTTAGGGACGGTCTATGGCTACACCTTC
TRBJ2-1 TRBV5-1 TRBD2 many CASSLGGLAGDNEQFF TGCGCCAGCAGCTTGGGGGGACTAGCGGGAGACAATGAGCAGTTCTTC
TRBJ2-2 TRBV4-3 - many CASSHFTNTGELFF TGCGCCAGCAGCCATTTTACAAACACCGGGGAGCTGTTTTTT
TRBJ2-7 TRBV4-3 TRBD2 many CASSQFLAGGYEQYF TGCGCCAGCAGCCAATTTTTAGCGGGAGGGTACGAGCAGTACTTC
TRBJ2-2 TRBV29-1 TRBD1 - CSVSPQGSETGELFF TGCAGCGTGAGCCCACAGGGGTCTGAGACCGGGGAGCTGTTTTTT
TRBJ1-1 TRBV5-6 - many CASSLQGTEAFF TGTGCCAGCAGCTTACAGGGCACTGAAGCTTTCTTT
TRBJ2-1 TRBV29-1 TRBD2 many CSVEEGLAGSYNEQFF TGCAGCGTTGAAGAGGGACTAGCGGGCTCCTACAATGAGCAGTTCTTC
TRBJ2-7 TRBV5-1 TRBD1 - CASSMGTGAYEQYF TGCGCCAGCTCGATGGGGACAGGAGCCTACGAGCAGTACTTC
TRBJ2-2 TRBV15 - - CATSRIPGGNTGELFF TGTGCCACCAGCAGAATACCCGGGGGGAACACCGGGGAGCTGTTTTTT
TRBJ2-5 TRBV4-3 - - CASSQDSPGREETQYF TGCGCCAGCAGCCAAGATAGCCCAGGGCGCGAAGAGACCCAGTACTTC
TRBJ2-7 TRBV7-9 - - CASSPQDYEQYF TGTGCCAGCAGCCCACAAGACTACGAGCAGTACTTC
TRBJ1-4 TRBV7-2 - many CASSLAAGSNEKLFF TGTGCCAGCAGCTTAGCGGCAGGGAGTAATGAAAAACTGTTTTTT
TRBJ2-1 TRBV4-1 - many CASSQVTPRWNEQFF TGCGCCAGCAGCCAAGTGACTCCGCGGTGGAATGAGCAGTTCTTC
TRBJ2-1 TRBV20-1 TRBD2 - CSALSGGSYNEQFF TGCAGTGCTTTAAGCGGGGGATCCTACAATGAGCAGTTCTTC
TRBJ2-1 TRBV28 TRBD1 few CASRTPPGGASNEQFF TGTGCCAGCCGAACACCCCCAGGGGGCGCTTCGAATGAGCAGTTCTTC
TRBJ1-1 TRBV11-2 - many CASGHMNTEAFF TGTGCCAGCGGCCACATGAACACTGAAGCTTTCTTT
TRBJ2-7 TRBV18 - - CASSAIPGQTNEQYF TGTGCCAGCTCAGCGATCCCGGGACAAACCAACGAGCAGTACTTC
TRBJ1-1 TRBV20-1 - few CSARSARENTEAFF TGCAGTGCTAGATCGGCCAGGGAGAACACTGAAGCTTTCTTT
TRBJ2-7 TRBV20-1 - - CSARDRTGVVYEQYF TGCAGTGCTAGAGATCGTACGGGAGTGGTCTACGAGCAGTACTTC
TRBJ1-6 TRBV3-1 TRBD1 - CASSHGQGESPLHF TGTGCCAGCAGCCATGGACAGGGGGAATCACCCCTCCACTTT
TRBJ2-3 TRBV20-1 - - CSANGRGSTDTQYF TGCAGTGCTAATGGGCGCGGGTCCACAGATACGCAGTATTTT
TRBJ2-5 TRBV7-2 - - CASSLVGLETQYF TGTGCCAGCAGCTTAGTGGGGCTGGAGACCCAGTACTTC
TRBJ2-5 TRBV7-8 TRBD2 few CASSLAITLAGGSTSETQYF TGTGCCAGCAGCTTAGCCATCACACTAGCGGGAGGCTCCACTTCCGAGACCCAGTACTTC
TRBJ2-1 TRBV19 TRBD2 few CASSISASGRRDEQFF TGTGCCAGTAGTATTTCGGCTAGCGGGAGGAGAGATGAGCAGTTCTTC
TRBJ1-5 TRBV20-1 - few CSASLGAPGQPQHF TGCAGTGCTAGTTTAGGGGCGCCGGGTCAGCCCCAGCATTTT
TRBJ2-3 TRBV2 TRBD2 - CACSLLAGERGTDTQYF TGTGCCTGCAGTCTGTTAGCGGGAGAGAGGGGCACAGATACGCAGTATTTT
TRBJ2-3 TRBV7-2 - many CASSLREYADTQYF TGTGCCAGCAGCTTAAGGGAGTATGCAGATACGCAGTATTTT
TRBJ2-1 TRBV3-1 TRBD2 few CASSQTTSGGPYSSYNEQFF TGTGCCAGCAGCCAAACAACTAGCGGGGGGCCTTACAGCTCCTACAATGAGCAGTTCTTC
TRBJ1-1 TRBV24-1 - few CATSDRSQNTEAFF TGTGCCACCAGTGACCGGAGCCAGAACACTGAAGCTTTCTTT
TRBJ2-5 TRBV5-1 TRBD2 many CASSHLETSAETQYF TGCGCCAGCTCCCATCTGGAAACTAGCGCAGAGACCCAGTACTTC
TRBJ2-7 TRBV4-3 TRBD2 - CASSHELADSYEQYF TGCGCCAGCAGCCATGAACTAGCGGACTCCTACGAGCAGTACTTC
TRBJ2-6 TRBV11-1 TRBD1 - CASSPPRQGAAGANVLTF TGTGCCAGCAGCCCCCCCAGACAGGGGGCGGCTGGGGCCAACGTCCTGACTTTC
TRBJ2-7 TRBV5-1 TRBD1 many CASSSGTGGGEQYF TGCGCCAGCAGCTCCGGGACAGGGGGAGGCGAGCAGTACTTC
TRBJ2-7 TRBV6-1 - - CASSPRATDYEQYF TGTGCCAGCAGTCCGAGGGCGACAGATTACGAGCAGTACTTC
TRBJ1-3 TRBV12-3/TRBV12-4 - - CASRPRVSGQSGNTIYF TGTGCCAGCAGGCCTCGTGTCTCTGGACAGTCTGGAAACACCATATATTTT
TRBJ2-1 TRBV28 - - CASSSPQVLLYNEQFF TGTGCCAGCAGTTCACCGCAGGTACTCTTATACAATGAGCAGTTCTTC
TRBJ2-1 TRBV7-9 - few CGGETGSYNEQFF TGTGGCGGTGAGACAGGCTCCTACAATGAGCAGTTCTTC
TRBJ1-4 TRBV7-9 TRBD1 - CASSGTGTGNEKLFF TGTGCCAGCAGCGGGACGGGGACAGGGAACGAAAAACTGTTTTTT
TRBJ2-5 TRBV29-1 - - CSVDYSVETQYF TGCAGCGTTGATTATTCCGTAGAGACCCAGTACTTC
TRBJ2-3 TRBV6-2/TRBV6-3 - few CASSYSGSGDNLYTDTQYF TGTGCCAGCAGTTACTCGGGTAGCGGAGATAATTTATACACAGATACGCAGTATTTT
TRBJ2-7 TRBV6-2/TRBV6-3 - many CASSYRESYEQYF TGTGCCAGCAGTTACCGAGAATCCTACGAGCAGTACTTC